One and the same sample provided the 11 T cell receptor beta chains below, sequenced in a study of radiotherapy plus CTLA-4 blockade in lung cancer. Here immunoSEQ multiplex PCR was the method, and the copy in TCRdb shows in-frame clones only, minus some. The sample yields about 43,000 clones, 65% to 75% seen once. This sample comprised peripheral blood, obtained from a patient treated with radiotherapy plus ipilimumab. These receptors were taken from a human donor with non-small cell lung cancer who had a partial response to radiotherapy plus ipilimumab.

The V gene is TRBV2, the J gene TRBJ1-2; possible D gene TRBD1, 6 bases. V lost 7 bases and J lost 1, with 16 bases in between. The germline V gene has CDR1 SNHLY and CDR2 FYNNEI. CDR3 size: 15 residues. The CDR3, as DNA: TGTGCCAGCATCAGGGGAACGGCCAATAACTATGGCTACACCTTC. Residues: CASIRGTANNYGYTF.

The chain recombines TRBV7-3 with TRBJ2-1; 7 bases are shared with TRBD2. J gave up 7 bases and V 5 bases, and 2 bases lay outside the gene matches. Germline CDR1 SGHTA, CDR2 FQGTGA. The CDR3 contains 12 residues. The CDR3 region has the DNA TGTGCCAGCAGCATCGGGGGGAATGAGCAGTTCTTC. It translates to CASSIGGNEQFF.

The chain recombines TRBV15 with TRBJ1-2; no firm D call. V shed 5 bases and J shed 6 bases, with 16 bases lying between them. CDR3 length: 14 residues. Germline V lookup: CDR1 LNHNV, CDR2 YYDKDF (reference sequence). The CDR3 region has the DNA TGTGCCACCAGCCCTACTCCCCCATTTAATGGCTACACCTTC. Protein product: CATSPTPPFNGYTF.

The J gene is TRBJ2-1, the V gene TRBV5-1, with 11 bases that match TRBD2. The CDR3 consists of 15 residues. Trimming removed 3 bases from V and 4 bases from J; junction bases left unmatched: 3. The germline CDR1 and CDR2 sequences are SGHRS and YFSETQ. The CDR3 DNA sequence: TGCGCCAGCAGCTCTAGCGGGGGGCAGTACAATGAGCAGTTCTTC. It encodes CASSSSGGQYNEQFF.

The V and J genes are TRBV6-5 and TRBJ2-7, with 12 bases that match TRBD1. The ends lost 4 bases at V and 4 bases at J; junction bases unmatched: 5. The CDR3 length is 15 residues. Germline V gene sequence: CDR1 MNHEY, CDR2 SVGAGI. The CDR3: CASSSPGQGAYEQYF. The DNA of the CDR3 is TGTGCCAGCAGTTCCCCGGGACAGGGGGCATACGAGCAGTACTTC.

This chain links TRBV5-6 with TRBJ2-7; no reliable D call. The CDR3 extends over 13 amino acids. CDR1 SGHDT and CDR2 YYEEEE come from the germline V gene. The V gene lost 0 bases and the J gene lost 5 bases, with 9 bases spanning the gap. Written as DNA, the CDR3 is TGTGCCAGCAGCTTGGACTCTAACGACGAGCAGTACTTC. Its protein product is CASSLDSNDEQYF.

This clone was observed a single time. CDR3 protein: CASSERLAGASREQFF. In DNA form, the CDR3 reads TGTGCCAGCAGTGAGCGTCTAGCGGGAGCGTCGCGTGAGCAGTTCTTC. The V and J genes are TRBV25-1 and TRBJ2-1; TRBD2 matches 10 bases. The germline gives CDR1 MGHDK, CDR2 SYGVNS. V dropped 3 bases and J dropped 9; count of bases not matched to a gene: 11. This CDR3 has 16 amino acids.

The chain is built from TRBV11-3 and TRBJ2-5; 8 bases are a match to TRBD1. V was clipped by 3 bases and J by 7 bases; unmatched bases: 4. Germline CDR1 and CDR2: SGHNT and YENEEA. The CDR3 runs to 13 residues. CDR3 in DNA: TGTGCCAGCAGCTTCCGACAGGGGTGGACCCAGTACTTC. Translation: CASSFRQGWTQYF.

J is TRBJ2-2 and V is TRBV7-9, with D possibly TRBD2 on 5 matching bases. CDR1 and CDR2 from the germline V gene are SEHNR and FQNEAQ (reference sequence). Trimming left V 5 bases short and J 5 bases short, with 9 bases between. The CDR3 totals 13 residues. Written as DNA, the CDR3 is TGTGCCAGCAGCCACGGCGGGACCGGGGAGCTGTTTTTT. Protein product: CASSHGGTGELFF.

The chain is built from TRBV10-3 and TRBJ2-7, with 7 nucleotides matching TRBD2. The V gene's germline CDR1 is ENHRY and CDR2 SYGVKD. The junction had 9 bases not matched to a gene; V was cut back by 3 bases and J by 4 bases. The CDR3 is 15 residues long. For the CDR3, the DNA is TGTGCCATCAGTGAATCGGGAGGAACCGGGTACGAGCAGTACTTC. Protein: CAISESGGTGYEQYF.

The chain is built from TRBV9 and TRBJ1-1, with TRBD1 as a possible D gene (5 bases). The CDR3 spans 13 residues. The germline CDR1 and CDR2 sequences are SGDLS and YYNGEE. V dropped 3 bases and J dropped 3 bases, with 9 bases sitting between them. Here the CDR3 DNA reads TGTGCCAGCAGCGCCGACAGTTACACTGAAGCTTTCTTT. This encodes CASSADSYTEAFF.